Below are 22 T cell receptor beta chains sequenced from a single sample in a study of early T cells in non-severe SARS-CoV-2 infection. MiXCR, run by TCRdb on the 5' RACE reads, gives a single entry per CDR3 protein. Among under 35,000 distinct CDR3 sequences listed, about 4.9% were seen once. The sequenced sample was whole blood. The receptors were gathered from an adult who was a healthcare worker with PCR-confirmed SARS-CoV-2 infection or an uninfected control (not recorded which).

This clonotype was recorded at least ten times. The V call is TRBV2, the J call TRBJ2-4; no definite D call. The CDR3 loop spans 12 amino acids. CDR1 and CDR2 (germline): SNHLY, FYNNEI. V was cut by 7 bases and J by 7 bases, with 11 bases left in between. The CDR3, as DNA: TGTGCCAGCACCGAGAGGTGGAACATTCAGTACTTC. Translating gives CASTERWNIQYF. Supplemented by reference TRBV2 and TRBJ2-4, the full variable domain reads EPEVTQTPSHQVTQMGQEVILRCVPISNHLYFYWYRQILGQKVEFLVSFYNNEISEKSEIFDDQFSVERPDGSNFTLKIRSTKLEDSAMYFCASTERWNIQYFGAGTRLSVL.

Many counts were recorded for this clonotype. The CDR3 DNA sequence: TGTGCCAGCAGTTACACCCCCGGACAGCAGCCCCAGCATTTT. This gives the protein CASSYTPGQQPQHF. The chain uses TRBV6-2 or TRBV6-3 and TRBJ1-5, with D possibly being TRBD1 (6 bases). Germline values: CDR1 MNHEY, CDR2 SVGEGT. The ends were cut back, 2 bases at V and 7 bases at J, with 12 bases in the middle. The CDR3 spans 14 residues.

This clonotype appeared many times. The chain carries TRBV5-1 and TRBJ2-3, with 8 bases aligning to TRBD2. Germline lookup yields CDR1 SGHRS and CDR2 YFSETQ. J lost 3 bases, V lost 3 bases, and 9 bases had no gene match. CDR3 length equals 16 residues. The CDR3 protein is CASSSRTSWGTDTQYF. For the CDR3, the DNA is TGCGCCAGCAGCTCCCGGACTAGCTGGGGGACAGATACGCAGTATTTT.

This clonotype was seen many times. The J gene is TRBJ1-1, the V gene TRBV7-6, with a possible D match to TRBD1 (5 bases). The V end lost 5 bases, the J end lost 0 bases, and 10 bases lay between the germline ends. This CDR3 region has 14 residues. Germline V gives CDR1 SGHVS, CDR2 FNYEAQ. This CDR3 is CASSPTELNTEAFF. The CDR3 DNA follows: TGTGCCAGCAGCCCGACAGAGCTGAACACTGAAGCTTTCTTT.

This clonotype was seen many times. The chain joins TRBV20-1 to TRBJ2-7; D ambiguous. V was pared by 5 bases and J by 3 bases, with 8 bases between. Germline V CDR1 and CDR2: DFQATT, SNEGSKA (reference sequence). The CDR3 consists of 11 residues. CDR3 loop: CSALLLYEQYF. The CDR3 DNA is TGCAGTGCTTTACTTCTCTACGAGCAGTACTTC.

This clonotype is medium-sized within its sample. The J gene is TRBJ2-5, the V gene TRBV7-2; 10 nucleotides align to TRBD2. The J segment lost 4 bases and the V segment lost 0 bases, leaving 2 bases of the junction unmatched. The germline V gene has CDR1 SGHTA and CDR2 FQGNSA. This CDR3 is built from 15 residues. CDR3 residues: CASSLAGLALETQYF. CDR3 nucleotides: TGTGCCAGCAGCTTAGCGGGACTAGCGCTAGAGACCCAGTACTTC.

This chain connects TRBV12-3 or TRBV12-4 to TRBJ2-2; no reliable D call. V lost 2 bases, J lost 1 base, and 5 bases lay in between. The CDR3 covers 14 residues. CDR3 in amino acids: CASSLMRNTGELFF. As DNA, the CDR3 is TGTGCCAGCAGTTTAATGCGGAACACCGGGGAGCTGTTTTTT.

This clonotype was seen more than once but under ten times. The V gene is TRBV5-1, the J gene TRBJ2-7, with 7 nucleotides matching TRBD1. The CDR3 has 14 amino acids. Looked up from germline, CDR1 is SGHRS and CDR2 is YFSETQ. The J segment lost 5 bases and the V segment lost 1 base, leaving 6 bases of the junction unmatched. The CDR3 coding sequence is TGCGCCAGCAGCTTGAGCCAGGGGGTCCACGAGCAGTACTTC. Its translation: CASSLSQGVHEQYF.

This clonotype was recorded many times. The rearrangement joins TRBV11-1 to TRBJ2-1, with 8 nucleotides matching TRBD2. This CDR3 region has 16 residues. The V segment lost 5 bases and the J segment 2 bases; nucleotides outside the gene matches: 8. Germline values: CDR1 SGHAT, CDR2 FQDESV (reference sequence). Here the CDR3 DNA reads TGTGCCAGCAGCCTCGGGGGTAGCGGGACCTACAATGAGCAGTTCTTC. Translating gives CASSLGGSGTYNEQFF.

This clonotype was seen a few times. The chain is built from TRBV3-1 and TRBJ2-7, with 12 positions matching TRBD2. The germline V gene encodes CDR1 LGHDT and CDR2 YNNKEL (reference sequence). There are 17 residues in the CDR3. Trimming at V came to 4 bases and at J to 0 bases, leaving 7 bases not matched to a gene. The CDR3 protein is CASSLRTSGDTSYEQYF. Here the CDR3 DNA reads TGTGCCAGCAGCCTAAGGACTAGCGGGGATACCTCCTACGAGCAGTACTTC.

The chain employs TRBV20-1 and TRBJ2-3, with 10 bases matching TRBD1. The length of the CDR3 is 16 residues. V shed 3 bases, J shed 2 bases, and the junction held 8 bases outside the gene matches. Germline values: CDR1 DFQATT, CDR2 SNEGSKA (reference sequence). CDR3 sequence reads: CSARAPGQGFTDTQYF. For the CDR3, the DNA is TGCAGTGCTAGGGCCCCGGGACAGGGGTTCACAGATACGCAGTATTTT.

In its sample, this clonotype was seen many times. J is TRBJ2-2 and V is TRBV19; tentatively, D is TRBD2 (6 bases). The CDR3 runs to 15 residues. The V end was cut by 6 bases, the J end by 0 bases, with 11 bases between. Germline CDR1 LNHDA, CDR2 SQIVND (reference sequence). This CDR3 reads CASRGLRSNTGELFF. The CDR3 DNA is TGTGCCAGTAGGGGACTTCGCTCGAACACCGGGGAGCTGTTTTTT.

This clonotype was picked up many times. V gene TRBV6-6 combines with J gene TRBJ2-7, with D tentatively TRBD1 (5 bases). Per the germline V gene, CDR1 is MNHNY and CDR2 is SVGAGI (reference sequence). V dropped 6 bases and J dropped 6 bases, with 9 bases sitting between them. The CDR3 has 11 amino acids. CDR3 sequence reads: CASSAGSEQYF. CDR3 DNA: TGTGCCAGCAGCGCAGGGTCCGAGCAGTACTTC.

This clonotype was observed at least ten times. The chain links TRBV6-2 or TRBV6-3 to TRBJ2-1; D is undetermined. Between the trimmed V and J ends, which lost 7 bases and 4 bases, there was a span of 17 bases. Per the germline V gene, CDR1 is MNHEY and CDR2 is SVGEGT. The CDR3 runs to 15 residues. Here the CDR3 DNA reads TGTGCCAGCAAAACCCAACACACGTCTTACAATGAGCAGTTCTTC. Translated: CASKTQHTSYNEQFF.

The chain is built from TRBV4-3 and TRBJ1-2; 7 bases line up with TRBD1. The length of the CDR3 is 14 residues. Germline V gene lookup returns CDR1 LGHNA and CDR2 YSLEER. Trimming removed 3 bases from V and 8 bases from J; junction bases left unmatched: 9. CDR3 protein: CASSQGTTGNGYTF. The CDR3 bases are TGCGCCAGCAGCCAGGGGACGACAGGGAACGGCTACACCTTC.

This clonotype was detected many times. The V and J genes are TRBV4-3 and TRBJ2-5, with unresolved D. The CDR3 spans 15 residues. CDR1 is LGHNA, CDR2 YSLEER, per germline. Trimming took off 0 bases at V and 1 base at J, with 9 bases between the two ends. The CDR3 loop is CASSQDPDGQETQYF. The CDR3 nucleotides read TGCGCCAGCAGCCAAGATCCCGATGGCCAAGAGACCCAGTACTTC.

For this clonotype: One end of the junction is discordant with germline, which a read error may explain. The CDR3 reads CASSLTAADTEELFF. The CDR3 DNA reads TGTGCTTCTTCTCTGACAGCTGCTGACACCGAGGAGCTGTTTTTT. The chain has TRBV7-7 and TRBJ2-2; the D gene is possibly TRBD1 (5 bases). The germline gives CDR1 SSHAT, CDR2 FNYEAQ (reference sequence). The CDR3 is made up of 15 amino acids.

With regard to this clonotype: A read error may explain this, as a much larger clone is one base away. The rearrangement links TRBV11-2 to TRBJ1-4; 7 bases line up with TRBD1. This CDR3 has 14 residues. CDR1 SGHAT and CDR2 FQNNGV come from the germline V gene. The CDR3 protein is CASSPDRVNEKLSF. CDR3 DNA: TGTGCCAGCAGCCCCGACAGGGTTAATGAAAAACTGTCTTTT.

This clonotype was recorded many times. The chain is built from TRBV6-1 and TRBJ1-2; 7 bases fit TRBD1. Per the germline V gene, CDR1 is MNHNS and CDR2 is SASEGT. Unmatched junction bases numbered 9, after V lost 1 base and J lost 7 bases. This CDR3 is 15 amino acids long. The CDR3 coding sequence is TGTGCCAGCAGTGAAGGTGGGACAGTCCCTGGTGGCTACACCTTC. This sequence encodes CASSEGGTVPGGYTF.

This clonotype was recorded many times. The rearrangement uses TRBV4-2 and TRBJ2-5, with TRBD2 as a possible D gene (6 bases). V lost 3 bases and J lost 2, with 13 bases in between. The germline V gene encodes CDR1 LGHNA and CDR2 YNFKEQ. The length of the CDR3 is 15 residues. CDR3 residues: CASSQRRRGQETQYF. The CDR3 nucleotides read TGTGCCAGCAGCCAGCGGAGGCGGGGTCAAGAGACCCAGTACTTC.

This clonotype was observed at least ten times. The genes are TRBV7-9 and TRBJ1-4, with 9 bases matching TRBD1. Trimming at V came to 5 bases and at J to 9 bases, leaving 10 bases not matched to a gene. This CDR3 spans 15 amino acids. CDR1 SEHNR and CDR2 FQNEAQ come from the germline V gene (reference sequence). The CDR3 DNA sequence: TGTGCCAGCAGCGCCCAACAGGGGGCCGCTCAAAAACTGTTTTTT. Its protein is CASSAQQGAAQKLFF.

The table lists this clonotype with a few counts. DNA for the CDR3: TGTGCCAGCAGCTCACCTTGGCTAGGCGAGGAGACCCAGTACTTC. Its translation is CASSSPWLGEETQYF. The V gene is TRBV11-2, the J gene TRBJ2-5; the D is unclear. Germline CDR1 and CDR2: SGHAT and FQNNGV. V was trimmed by 4 bases and J by 5 bases, leaving 17 bases between them. The CDR3 has 15 residues.